The 22 T cell receptor beta chains reported below all come from one sample, sequenced in a study of blood T cell repertoires in COVID-19. Libraries were prepared by immunoSEQ multiplex PCR; TCRdb keeps only in-frame clonotypes and omits some of them. In the table there are hundreds of thousands of clones, roughly nine tenths of which are singletons. Sequencing was carried out using peripheral blood. The receptors derive from a middle-aged man with acute or convalescent COVID-19.

The chain employs TRBV30 and TRBJ1-1; 7 bases match TRBD1. Germline trimming cut 3 bases from V and 7 bases from J; bases unmatched to any gene: 11. Germline V gene sequence: CDR1 GTSNPN, CDR2 SVGIG (reference sequence). The CDR3 has 14 residues. In nucleotides, the CDR3 is TGTGCCTGGAGCCTGAAAGGGGGCTCCTTTGAAGCTTTCTTT. Protein sequence: CAWSLKGGSFEAFF.

This clone was recorded only once. The chain links TRBV6-5 to TRBJ1-5; D unresolved. CDR3 length: 14 amino acids. The germline V and J ends were trimmed by 0 bases and 5 bases, with 8 bases remaining between them. Germline V CDR1 and CDR2: MNHEY, SVGAGI. CDR3 region: CASSYSRTDQPQHF. CDR3 bases: TGTGCCAGCAGTTACTCGCGCACTGATCAGCCCCAGCATTTT.

This clone was seen just once. The chain employs TRBV7-8 and TRBJ2-2, with D uncertain. The CDR3 runs to 14 residues. Trimming pared 5 bases from V and 6 bases from J, leaving 13 bases between. Germline V gene data show CDR1 as SGHVS and CDR2 as FQNEAQ. The CDR3 is CASSPLEVPGELFF. In DNA form, the CDR3 reads TGTGCCAGCAGCCCTCTTGAGGTTCCCGGGGAGCTGTTTTTT. The variable domain in full, with the rest retrieved from reference TRBV7-8 and TRBJ2-2, is GAGVSQSPRYKVAKRGQDVALRCDPISGHVSLFWYQQALGQGPEFLTYFQNEAQLDKSGLPSDRFFAERPEGSVSTLKIQRTQQEDSAVYLCASSPLEVPGELFFGEGSRLTVL.

The rearrangement uses TRBV4-3 and TRBJ1-4, with D possibly being TRBD1 (6 bases). Germline V CDR1 and CDR2: LGHNA, YSLEER. The CDR3 runs to 14 residues. V was trimmed by 0 bases and J by 8 bases, leaving 10 bases between them. This chain's CDR3 is CASSQETGGEKLFF. The CDR3 DNA is TGCGCCAGCAGCCAAGAGACAGGAGGCGAAAAACTGTTTTTT.

This clone occurred a few times. The rearrangement joins TRBV28 to TRBJ1-2; D call uncertain. The CDR3 extends over 16 amino acids. With 6 bases removed from V and 2 bases from J, the gap between germline ends came to 19 bases. The germline CDR1 and CDR2 sequences are MDHEN and SYDVKM. In nucleotides, the CDR3 is TGTGCCAGCAGGAACCCCCCCGGGAACCTCAACTATGGCTACACCTTC. It is translated as CASRNPPGNLNYGYTF.

The rearrangement uses TRBV7-2 and TRBJ1-6, with D possibly being TRBD1 (6 bases). This CDR3 is built from 14 residues. V was cut by 3 bases and J by 7 bases, with 10 bases left in between. Germline V gene lookup returns CDR1 SGHTA and CDR2 FQGNSA. The DNA for the CDR3 is TGTGCCAGCAGCTTCCGGGACACGAATTCACCCCTCCACTTT. Protein sequence: CASSFRDTNSPLHF.

On this clone: The identical CDR3 is also encoded by other nucleotide sequences in the sample. The chain links TRBV3-1 (or the pseudogene TRBV3-2) to TRBJ2-3; 8 bases map to TRBD2. The CDR3 consists of 16 residues. V lost 2 bases and J lost 2; bases outside the gene matches: 6. CDR1 and CDR2 (germline): LGHDT, YNNKEL (reference sequence). The CDR3 DNA reads as TGTGCCAGCAGCCAACAACTAGCGGTGACCACAGATACGCAGTATTTT. It encodes CASSQQLAVTTDTQYF.

V gene TRBV6-4 combines with J gene TRBJ2-1; 10 bases align to TRBD1. The V and J ends lost 4 bases and 3 bases, in that order; junction bases with no gene match: 3. The CDR3 has 15 amino acids. Germline-derived CDR1 and CDR2 are MRHNA and SNTAGT. CDR3 nucleotide sequence: TGTGCCAGCAGTGCGACAGGGGGCGGCTACAATGAGCAGTTCTTC. Translating it yields CASSATGGGYNEQFF.

The chain recombines TRBV7-9 with TRBJ2-1; D uncertain. The V and J ends lost 2 bases and 2 bases respectively, with 13 bases between them. The CDR3 covers 16 residues. The germline gives CDR1 SEHNR, CDR2 FQNEAQ (reference sequence). The CDR3 sequence: CASSLIVDSPYNEQFF. The CDR3 DNA is TGTGCCAGCAGCTTAATAGTCGACTCACCCTACAATGAGCAGTTCTTC.

The chain joins TRBV3-1 (or the pseudogene TRBV3-2) to TRBJ2-7; tentative D call: TRBD2 (5 bases). This CDR3 has 14 residues. V dropped 4 bases and J dropped 0 bases, with 10 bases sitting between them. Germline V gene data show CDR1 as LGHDT and CDR2 as YNNKEL (reference sequence). The CDR3 nucleotides are TGTGCCAGCAGCCCGGGGATAAGCTCCTACGAGCAGTACTTC. It encodes CASSPGISSYEQYF.

Written as DNA, the CDR3 is TGTGCCAGCAGTGGTCCGGGACTTAGCACAGATACGCAGTATTTT. Translation: CASSGPGLSTDTQYF. This chain connects TRBV25-1 to TRBJ2-3; D perhaps matches TRBD2 (6 bases). Germline V gene data show CDR1 as MGHDK and CDR2 as SYGVNS. V lost 4 bases and J lost 0, with 11 bases in between. This CDR3 contains 15 residues.

The V and J genes are TRBV6-1 and TRBJ2-7; D perhaps matches TRBD2 (6 bases). The CDR3 totals 12 residues. Germline V gene data show CDR1 as MNHNS and CDR2 as SASEGT. Trimming removed 3 bases at V and 6 bases at J, with 9 bases between. Written as DNA, the CDR3 is TGTGCCAGCAGTGACGGGGGTGCCGAGCAGTACTTC. Translating it yields CASSDGGAEQYF.

V gene TRBV5-6 combines with J gene TRBJ1-2; 10 nucleotides align to TRBD1. Germline assignment: CDR1 SGHDT and CDR2 YYEEEE. V lost 0 bases, J lost 4 bases, and 9 bases stayed unmatched. This CDR3 is built from 17 residues. The CDR3 region is CASSLVTTGGGGYGYTF. Here the CDR3 DNA reads TGTGCCAGCAGCTTGGTTACGACAGGGGGCGGTGGCTATGGCTACACCTTC. Full variable domain (outside the CDR3, taken from reference TRBV5-6 and TRBJ1-2): DAGVTQSPTHLIKTRGQQVTLRCSPKSGHDTVSWYQQALGQGPQFIFQYYEEEERQRGNFPDRFSGHQFPNYSSELNVNALLLGDSALYLCASSLVTTGGGGYGYTFGSGTRLTVV.

The CDR3 sequence is CASTQGLAGPRNPISYEQYF. The CDR3 nucleotides read TGCGCCAGCACCCAGGGACTAGCGGGGCCGAGGAACCCGATCTCCTACGAGCAGTACTTC. V usage is TRBV10-1 and J usage is TRBJ2-7, with 13 bases aligning to TRBD2. CDR1 is WNHNN and CDR2 is SYGVQD in the germline V gene (reference sequence). The CDR3 covers 20 residues. The ends lost 7 bases at V and 0 bases at J; junction bases unmatched: 18.

This clone was seen just once. V is TRBV30 and J is TRBJ1-5; weak D call: TRBD1 (6 bases). The CDR3 consists of 13 residues. V was pared by 3 bases and J by 6 bases, with 12 bases between. Germline values: CDR1 GTSNPN, CDR2 SVGIG (reference sequence). CDR3 DNA sequence: TGTGCCTGGAGCCTACAGGGTCTTCAGCCCCAGCATTTT. Amino acid sequence: CAWSLQGLQPQHF.

This clone appeared once. This chain joins TRBV28 and TRBJ1-2, with D uncertain. From germline, CDR1 is MDHEN and CDR2 SYDVKM. CDR3 length equals 14 residues. V shed 5 bases and J shed 3 bases, with 13 bases lying between them. As DNA, the CDR3 is TGTGCCAGCAGTCTCCTAGAGGGAGACTATGGCTACACCTTC. It is translated as CASSLLEGDYGYTF.

The chain employs TRBV28 and TRBJ2-1, with TRBD2 identical over 8 bases. V lost 4 bases to trimming and J lost 8 bases; unmatched junction nucleotides: 10. Per germline, CDR1 MDHEN and CDR2 SYDVKM. The CDR3 length is 15 residues. The CDR3 nucleotides read TGTGCCAGCAGTTCGGTGCGGGAGGTTAGCGATGAGCAGTTCTTC. Encoded protein: CASSSVREVSDEQFF.

The rearrangement links TRBV7-8 to TRBJ1-2; D may be TRBD1 (5 bases). V was cut by 5 bases and J by 4 bases, with 23 bases left in between. This CDR3 is 17 amino acids long. CDR1 is SGHVS, CDR2 FQNEAQ, per germline. The CDR3 loop is CASSRAGMGGRSYGYTF. CDR3 nucleotides: TGTGCCAGCAGCCGAGCGGGGATGGGGGGGAGGAGCTATGGCTACACCTTC.

V is TRBV12-3 or TRBV12-4 and J is TRBJ1-1; D gene uncertain. The CDR3 runs to 13 residues. V was shortened by 3 bases and J by 3 bases, with 8 bases between the two germline ends. For the CDR3, the DNA is TGTGCCAGCAGTTTTACAGTGGACACTGAAGCTTTCTTT. The encoded protein is CASSFTVDTEAFF.

The V gene is TRBV5-1, the J gene TRBJ2-7; weak D call: TRBD1 (5 bases). The germline V and J ends were trimmed by 0 bases and 3 bases, with 10 bases remaining between them. The CDR3 loop spans 14 amino acids. Germline-derived CDR1 and CDR2 are SGHRS and YFSETQ. The CDR3: CASSLGVQVYEQYF. Written as DNA, the CDR3 is TGCGCCAGCAGCTTGGGGGTACAGGTCTACGAGCAGTACTTC.

This clone was seen a single time. The rearrangement joins TRBV7-2 to TRBJ2-1; 14 bases match TRBD2. CDR1 and CDR2 from the germline V gene are SGHTA and FQGNSA. This CDR3 spans 16 amino acids. V lost 4 bases and J lost 8; bases outside the gene matches: 7. The CDR3 DNA sequence: TGTGCCAGCAGCTCGAGGACTAGCGGGGGGCGGTATGAGCAGTTCTTC. This translates into CASSSRTSGGRYEQFF.

The DNA of the CDR3 is TGTGCCAGTAGTCTAGGGGGGGAGGCCTCACCCCTCCACTTT. It codes for CASSLGGEASPLHF. The chain couples TRBV19 to TRBJ1-6, with D possibly TRBD1 on 6 matching bases. This CDR3 is built from 14 residues. Trimming shortened V by 5 bases and J by 10 bases, and 15 bases separated the two germline ends. Looked up from germline, CDR1 is LNHDA and CDR2 is SQIVND (reference sequence).